The 30 T cell receptor beta chains below all came from one sample that was sequenced in a study of cytomegalovirus exposure and HLA in healthy donors. The primer mix had 60 Vbeta and 13 Jbeta primers. The protocol was immunoSEQ multiplex PCR, while the TCRdb copy is restricted to in-frame clones and leaves out a portion. The sample includes under 35,000 clones. The sequencing sample was made of PBMCs. These receptors all stem from a man in his thirties or forties in good health and CMV-seronegative.

This chain links TRBV7-2 with TRBJ2-3; 9 bases fit TRBD1. Germline CDR1 reads SGHTA; CDR2 reads FQGNSA. The CDR3 has 15 residues. V shed 3 bases, J shed 8 bases, and the junction held 9 bases outside the gene matches. As DNA, the CDR3 is TGTGCCAGCAGCTTTGGACAGGGGAGAACGGGTACGCAGTATTTT. Protein sequence: CASSFGQGRTGTQYF. The full variable domain, in which reference TRBV7-2 and TRBJ2-3 provide the parts outside the CDR3, is GAGVSQSPSNKVTEKGKDVELRCDPISGHTALYWYRQSLGQGLEFLIYFQGNSAPDKSGLPSDRFSAERTGGSVSTLTIQRTQQEDSAVYLCASSFGQGRTGTQYFGPGTRLTVL.

The CDR3 is CASSLGRGRTGELFF. CDR3 coding DNA: TGTGCCAGCAGTTTAGGCAGGGGGCGAACCGGGGAGCTGTTTTTT. The chain links TRBV27 to TRBJ2-2; 8 positions agree with TRBD1. This CDR3 contains 15 residues. Germline assignment: CDR1 MNHEY and CDR2 SMNVEV (reference sequence). The trim removed 2 bases at V and 5 bases at J, leaving 4 bases unmatched.

The gene calls are TRBV11-2 and TRBJ2-3; possibly TRBD1 for D (7 bases). The germline V gene has CDR1 SGHAT and CDR2 FQNNGV. The ends were cut back, 1 base at V and 3 bases at J, with 11 bases in the middle. The CDR3 contains 15 residues. The CDR3 bases are TGTGCCAGCAGCTTAGCAGGGGGGCTAACAGATACGCAGTATTTT. This sequence encodes CASSLAGGLTDTQYF.

The rearrangement joins TRBV7-2 to TRBJ1-1, with 8 nucleotides matching TRBD1. The CDR3 runs 14 residues. CDR1 SGHTA and CDR2 FQGNSA come from the germline V gene. Unmatched junction bases numbered 4, after V lost 7 bases and J lost 0 bases. CDR3 sequence reads: CASTRTGLNTEAFF. CDR3 in DNA: TGTGCCAGCACCCGGACAGGGTTGAACACTGAAGCTTTCTTT. Drawing the rest from reference TRBV7-2 and TRBJ1-1, the complete variable domain is GAGVSQSPSNKVTEKGKDVELRCDPISGHTALYWYRQSLGQGLEFLIYFQGNSAPDKSGLPSDRFSAERTGGSVSTLTIQRTQQEDSAVYLCASTRTGLNTEAFFGQGTRLTVV.

This rearrangement joins TRBV28 to TRBJ1-4, with D tentatively TRBD1 (5 bases). The V gene lost 5 bases and the J gene lost 6 bases, with 16 bases spanning the gap. The length of the CDR3 is 15 residues. Germline values: CDR1 MDHEN, CDR2 SYDVKM. This CDR3 is CASSPYGAFDEKLFF. The CDR3 coding sequence is TGTGCCAGCAGTCCCTATGGGGCATTTGATGAAAAACTGTTTTTT.

The chain carries TRBV11-3 and TRBJ1-1; D remains unclear. The CDR3 spans 15 residues. Germline V CDR1 and CDR2: SGHNT, YENEEA. Trimming cost V 1 base and J 0 bases, with 9 bases left between them. The CDR3 DNA sequence: TGTGCCAGCAGCTTAGCGGGAGCGGTGAACACTGAAGCTTTCTTT. It yields the protein CASSLAGAVNTEAFF.

In DNA, the CDR3 is TGTGCCAGGACGGGACAGGGGGACACAGATACGCAGTATTTT. Protein product: CARTGQGDTDTQYF. The chain couples TRBV19 to TRBJ2-3; 11 positions agree with TRBD1. With 9 bases clipped from V and 2 bases from J, the junction kept 4 bases outside the gene matches. Looked up from germline, CDR1 is LNHDA and CDR2 is SQIVND (reference sequence). The CDR3 is 14 amino acids.

CDR3 bases: TGTGCTAGTGGTGCCCTGGAGGGCTGGAATTCACCCCTCCACTTT. Amino acids: CASGALEGWNSPLHF. The chain links TRBV12-5 to TRBJ1-6; D is ambiguous. Germline lookup yields CDR1 LGHNT and CDR2 FRNRAP. This CDR3 contains 15 residues. V was trimmed by 5 bases and J by 7 bases, leaving 15 bases between them.

The CDR3 region is CASSVEGGGYTQYF. The CDR3 DNA follows: TGTGCCAGCAGCGTAGAGGGGGGGGGTTATACGCAGTATTTT. V is TRBV9 and J is TRBJ2-3; TRBD2 is a possible D gene (7 bases). The CDR3 runs to 14 residues. V was shortened by 0 bases and J by 7 bases, with 12 bases between the two germline ends. Looked up from germline, CDR1 is SGDLS and CDR2 is YYNGEE. Looking up the rest from reference TRBV9 and TRBJ2-3 gives the full variable domain: DSGVTQTPKHLITATGQRVTLRCSPRSGDLSVYWYQQSLDQGLQFLIQYYNGEERAKGNILERFSAQQFPDLHSELNLSSLELGDSALYFCASSVEGGGYTQYFGPGTRLTVL.

The V and J genes are TRBV5-6 and TRBJ2-7; 7 bases map to TRBD1. The germline V gene has CDR1 SGHDT and CDR2 YYEEEE. Trimming cost V 4 bases and J 2 bases; bases outside gene matches: 3. The CDR3 length is 13 residues. CDR3 residues: CASSPGQPYEQYF. The CDR3 DNA follows: TGTGCCAGCAGCCCGGGACAGCCCTACGAGCAGTACTTC.

The chain links TRBV4-2 to TRBJ1-2, with a weak D call TRBD1 (6 bases). Germline values: CDR1 LGHNA, CDR2 YNFKEQ. V lost 1 base to trimming and J lost 4 bases, with 16 bases between them. The CDR3 has 16 residues. The CDR3 coding sequence is TGTGCCAGCAGCCAAGTAGAGGGGGTTGGGATCTATGGCTACACCTTC. Translation: CASSQVEGVGIYGYTF.

The chain uses TRBV7-6 and TRBJ2-2; maybe TRBD2 (6 bases). The CDR3 length is 14 residues. The germline V and J ends were trimmed by 5 bases and 9 bases, with 16 bases remaining between them. CDR1 is SGHVS, CDR2 FNYEAQ, per germline. The CDR3: CASSVGTQERELFF. The CDR3 DNA sequence: TGTGCCAGCAGCGTCGGGACTCAGGAAAGGGAGCTGTTTTTT.

V usage is TRBV18 and J usage is TRBJ1-2, with TRBD1 identical over 10 bases. This CDR3 region has 14 residues. J lost 7 bases, V lost 3 bases, and 5 bases had no gene match. Germline V gene sequence: CDR1 KGHSH, CDR2 LQKENI. The DNA of the CDR3 is TGTGCCAGCTCACCCGAGGGACAGGGGAGTGGCTACACCTTC. Translation gives CASSPEGQGSGYTF. Full variable domain (outside the CDR3, taken from reference TRBV18 and TRBJ1-2): NAGVMQNPRHLVRRRGQEARLRCSPMKGHSHVYWYRQLPEEGLKFMVYLQKENIIDESGMPKERFSAEFPKEGPSILRIQQVVRGDSAAYFCASSPEGQGSGYTFGSGTRLTVV.

J is TRBJ2-1 and V is TRBV9; no firm D call. Between the trimmed V and J ends, which lost 4 bases and 0 bases, there was a span of 11 bases. The CDR3 extends over 15 amino acids. Per germline, CDR1 SGDLS and CDR2 YYNGEE. The CDR3: CASSFRQSSYNEQFF. DNA of the CDR3: TGTGCCAGCAGCTTCAGGCAGAGCTCCTACAATGAGCAGTTCTTC. Variable domain in full (rest from reference TRBV9 and TRBJ2-1): DSGVTQTPKHLITATGQRVTLRCSPRSGDLSVYWYQQSLDQGLQFLIQYYNGEERAKGNILERFSAQQFPDLHSELNLSSLELGDSALYFCASSFRQSSYNEQFFGPGTRLTVL.

The J gene is TRBJ2-7, the V gene TRBV4-3; D not resolved. The CDR3 is 13 residues long. Germline V CDR1 and CDR2: LGHNA, YSLEER. V gave up 0 bases and J gave up 3 bases, with 6 bases separating them. CDR3 residues: CASSQDLRYEQYF. The CDR3 DNA is TGCGCCAGCAGCCAAGATCTACGCTACGAGCAGTACTTC.

The rearrangement joins TRBV7-8 to TRBJ2-5; D is possibly TRBD2 (5 bases). V was shortened by 1 base and J by 4 bases, with 10 bases between the two germline ends. This CDR3 is 14 amino acids long. Germline V gene lookup returns CDR1 SGHVS and CDR2 FQNEAQ. The CDR3 region is CASSLVGLRETQYF. The CDR3 nucleotides are TGTGCCAGCAGCTTAGTTGGACTCAGAGAGACCCAGTACTTC.

The genes are TRBV10-3 and TRBJ2-7; maybe TRBD1 (5 bases). The CDR3 runs to 14 residues. V shed 2 bases and J shed 9 bases, with 17 bases lying between them. The V gene's germline CDR1 is ENHRY and CDR2 SYGVKD. Here the CDR3 DNA reads TGTGCCATCAGTGAGGGGCCCAGGGCTTCTCGGCAGTACTTC. It encodes CAISEGPRASRQYF.

The gene calls are TRBV2 and TRBJ2-3; the match to TRBD1 covers 9 bases. The V segment lost 6 bases and the J segment 4 bases; nucleotides outside the gene matches: 2. The CDR3 is made up of 13 amino acids. Per the germline V gene, CDR1 is SNHLY and CDR2 is FYNNEI. The CDR3 loop reads CASRQGAADTQYF. The CDR3 DNA sequence: TGTGCCAGCAGACAGGGGGCCGCAGATACGCAGTATTTT.

This clone is deemed medium-sized by its frequency. The chain links TRBV30 to TRBJ1-1; D gene uncertain. CDR1 and CDR2 (germline): GTSNPN, SVGIG (reference sequence). V was cut by 0 bases and J by 5 bases, with 10 bases left in between. The CDR3 spans 13 residues. CDR3 nucleotide sequence: TGTGCCTGGAGTGTAAATCGGTTTACTGAAGCTTTCTTT. Protein sequence: CAWSVNRFTEAFF.

This chain connects TRBV5-4 to TRBJ1-2; possible D gene TRBD1, 6 bases. CDR1 is SGHNT, CDR2 YYREEE, per germline (reference sequence). Trimming removed 6 bases at V and 3 bases at J, with 15 bases between. The CDR3 consists of 14 residues. The DNA of the CDR3 is TGTGCCAGCAAACACAGGGCAACGGACTATGGCTACACCTTC. The encoded protein is CASKHRATDYGYTF.

J is TRBJ2-3 and V is TRBV5-1, with 8 bases matching TRBD2. Germline-derived CDR1 and CDR2 are SGHRS and YFSETQ. The CDR3 consists of 15 residues. V trimming: 4 bases; J trimming: 4 bases; junction bases outside the gene matches: 8. CDR3 loop: CASSTSGVGADTQYF. The CDR3, as DNA: TGCGCCAGCAGCACTAGCGGAGTGGGGGCAGATACGCAGTATTTT.

V usage is TRBV5-1 and J usage is TRBJ2-1, with 8 bases matching TRBD2. CDR3 length: 16 residues. Per germline, CDR1 SGHRS and CDR2 YFSETQ. Trimming took 0 bases from V and 2 from J; bases not matched to a gene: 4. CDR3 sequence (DNA): TGCGCCAGCAGCTTGGATGCGGGGGGAGCCTACAATGAGCAGTTCTTC. Translating gives CASSLDAGGAYNEQFF.

The chain combines TRBV29-1 with TRBJ2-7; 8 bases fit TRBD1. The CDR3 is made up of 15 amino acids. The trim removed 0 bases at V and 4 bases at J, leaving 8 bases unmatched. Germline V lookup: CDR1 SQVTM, CDR2 ANQGSEA. CDR3 residues: CSVEDPVQGVYEQYF. DNA for the CDR3: TGCAGCGTTGAAGATCCCGTACAGGGGGTGTACGAGCAGTACTTC.

The chain joins TRBV7-9 to TRBJ2-4; D uncertain. In germline, CDR1 is SEHNR, CDR2 FQNEAQ (reference sequence). The CDR3 consists of 14 residues. V was clipped by 7 bases and J by 0 bases, with 10 bases between them. This chain's CDR3 is CASTTFAAKNIQYF. The CDR3 bases are TGTGCCAGCACCACATTTGCAGCCAAAAACATTCAGTACTTC.

CDR3 sequence reads: CASSIITPRGETQYF. Written as DNA, the CDR3 is TGTGCCAGTAGTATAATCACGCCGAGGGGGGAGACCCAGTACTTC. The rearrangement links TRBV19 to TRBJ2-5; tentatively, D is TRBD1 (6 bases). Germline loops: CDR1 LNHDA, CDR2 SQIVND (reference sequence). The ends were cut back, 2 bases at V and 5 bases at J, with 15 bases in the middle. The CDR3 spans 15 residues.

J is TRBJ1-1 and V is TRBV7-9, with 9 nucleotides matching TRBD1. J was trimmed by 4 bases and V by 7 bases; bases with no gene match: 7. In germline, CDR1 is SEHNR, CDR2 FQNEAQ (reference sequence). The CDR3 contains 14 residues. The DNA of the CDR3 is TGTGCCAGCACCCCGGGACAGGGAGGCACTGAAGCTTTCTTT. As protein: CASTPGQGGTEAFF. Together with reference TRBV7-9 and TRBJ1-1, the CDR3 gives the full variable domain: DTGVSQNPRHKITKRGQNVTFRCDPISEHNRLYWYRQTLGQGPEFLTYFQNEAQLEKSRLLSDRFSAERPKGSFSTLEIQRTEQGDSAMYLCASTPGQGGTEAFFGQGTRLTVV.

V usage is TRBV6-5 and J usage is TRBJ2-1; 9 positions match TRBD1. V gave up 6 bases and J gave up 6 bases; unmatched junction bases: 6. CDR3 length: 14 amino acids. Germline CDR1 reads MNHEY; CDR2 reads SVGAGI. The CDR3 spells CASRSDRGGNEQFF. The CDR3 DNA sequence: TGTGCCAGCAGAAGCGACAGGGGGGGCAATGAGCAGTTCTTC.

The genes are TRBV28 and TRBJ1-1; D is unresolved. The germline V and J ends were trimmed by 7 bases and 11 bases, with 14 bases remaining between them. Germline CDR1 reads MDHEN; CDR2 reads SYDVKM. The CDR3 covers 11 residues. Here the CDR3 reads CASTPGRVAFF. The CDR3 nucleotides are TGTGCCAGCACTCCGGGGAGGGTGGCTTTCTTT.

CDR3 DNA sequence: TGTGCCAGCAAAGACAGGGCGGAAAAACTGTTTTTT. Translating gives CASKDRAEKLFF. The chain has TRBV28 and TRBJ1-4; 7 bases are a match to TRBD1. This CDR3 has 12 amino acids. CDR1 and CDR2 from the germline V gene are MDHEN and SYDVKM. The V segment lost 7 bases and the J segment 8 bases; nucleotides outside the gene matches: 4. The full variable domain, rest sourced from reference TRBV28 and TRBJ1-4, is DVKVTQSSRYLVKRTGEKVFLECVQDMDHENMFWYRQDPGLGLRLIYFSYDVKMKEKGDIPEGYSVSREKKERFSLILESASTNQTSMYLCASKDRAEKLFFGSGTQLSVL.

The CDR3 spells CASSRGGLAGSDTQYF. CDR3 nucleotides: TGTGCCAGCAGTAGGGGGGGACTAGCGGGATCAGATACGCAGTATTTT. The J gene is TRBJ2-3, the V gene TRBV9; 13 bases align to TRBD2. The V gene's germline CDR1 is SGDLS and CDR2 YYNGEE. V lost 5 bases and J lost 4; bases outside the gene matches: 7. CDR3 length: 16 amino acids.